This T cell receptor beta chain was observed in a study of shared clonotypes between healthy human individuals. Study conclusions and caveats: Against clonotypes common to all four donors, non-shared ones had lower generation probabilities.

Repertoires were generated with immunoSEQ multiplex PCR, while TCRdb's copy carries only in-frame clones and drops some. Of approximately 1,000,000 clones listed, about 72% were seen once; the top ten hold about 0.94%. In the case of this clone: Its target is unknown.

The CDR3 loop spans 17 amino acids. Germline loops: CDR1 KGHSH, CDR2 LQKENI. Germline trimming cut 2 bases from V and 1 base from J; bases unmatched to any gene: 8. The receptor's source is a young man in good health. Some clones in this sample may be carry-over from other donors' samples. Sequenced sample: memory CD4+ T cells from PBMCs. Indicated subset: CD45RA-negative fraction. This chain links TRBV18 with TRBJ1-5; TRBD1 matches 7 bases. This CDR3 reads CASSPAAPRGSNQPQHF. In DNA form, the CDR3 reads TGTGCCAGCTCACCAGCGGCGCCCAGGGGGAGCAATCAGCCCCAGCATTTT.